These T cell receptor beta chains were read from a single sample in a study of cytomegalovirus exposure and HLA in healthy donors. Data came from immunoSEQ multiplex PCR; TCRdb stores just in-frame clones and leaves some out. The sample holds about 99,000 clones, approximately 73% seen once. Sequenced input: PBMCs. Every receptor here comes from a woman aged 18-29 years in good health and CMV-seropositive. Both conserved end residues are part of each CDR3. D genes are given only for firm matches. Clone sizes are given selectively: once, few, many, or a class where the clone is expanded.

abundance	d_gene	j_gene	v_gene	CDR3aa	CDR3nt
-	-	TRBJ2-7	TRBV7-2	CASSAVQYEQYF	TGTGCCAGCAGCGCTGTACAATACGAGCAGTACTTC
-	TRBD2	TRBJ2-5	TRBV7-2	CASTSSGSGKEQTQYF	TGTGCCAGCACCTCTAGTGGTAGCGGGAAGGAACAGACCCAGTACTTC
-	TRBD1	TRBJ1-1	TRBV19	CASCGQTGVLNTEAFF	TGTGCCAGTTGTGGCCAGACAGGGGTTTTAAACACTGAAGCTTTCTTT
few	-	TRBJ2-7	TRBV27	CASSWAGHSYEQYF	TGTGCCAGCAGTTGGGCAGGGCACTCCTACGAGCAGTACTTC
-	-	TRBJ2-2	TRBV27	CASTPGGSGELFF	TGTGCCAGCACCCCCGGAGGATCGGGGGAGCTGTTTTTT
-	-	TRBJ2-1	TRBV7-2	CASSSAAGRYNEQFF	TGTGCCAGCAGCTCTGCAGCGGGCAGATACAATGAGCAGTTCTTC
-	-	TRBJ2-7	TRBV7-8	CASSLDQGGYEQYF	TGTGCCAGCAGCCTAGACCAGGGAGGCTACGAGCAGTACTTC
-	TRBD1	TRBJ1-4	TRBV6-5	CASSWDRFNEKLFF	TGTGCCAGCAGCTGGGACAGGTTTAATGAAAAACTGTTTTTT
-	TRBD2	TRBJ2-5	TRBV5-1	CASSLGRGRQETQYF	TGCGCCAGCAGCTTGGGTCGCGGGAGACAAGAGACCCAGTACTTC
-	-	TRBJ2-7	TRBV29-1	CSVPEEGAGERYF	TGCAGCGTCCCAGAGGAGGGGGCGGGTGAGCGGTACTTC
-	-	TRBJ1-2	TRBV7-3	CASSLTASYGYTF	TGTGCCAGCAGCTTGACAGCCTCCTATGGCTACACCTTC
-	-	TRBJ2-2	TRBV14	CASSQLVRSGELFF	TGTGCCAGCAGCCAATTAGTGCGTAGCGGGGAGCTGTTTTTT
-	TRBD1	TRBJ2-5	TRBV6-1	CASRLTGGPETQYF	TGTGCCAGCAGGTTGACAGGGGGTCCGGAGACCCAGTACTTC
-	TRBD2	TRBJ2-6	TRBV14	CASSQAPDSGSTSGANVLTF	TGTGCCAGCAGCCAAGCACCCGATAGCGGGAGTACGTCTGGGGCCAACGTCCTGACTTTC
-	TRBD2	TRBJ2-5	TRBV6-1	CASRRGSGEETQYF	TGTGCCAGCCGCCGAGGTAGCGGGGAAGAGACCCAGTACTTC
-	-	TRBJ2-5	TRBV7-9	CASSLVGGETQYF	TGTGCCAGCAGCTTAGTGGGAGGAGAGACCCAGTACTTC
-	TRBD2	TRBJ2-1	TRBV30	CAWSDPQTSGSIDEQFF	TGTGCCTGGAGCGACCCCCAGACTAGCGGGAGCATCGATGAGCAGTTCTTC
-	TRBD1	TRBJ1-1	TRBV25-1	CASRATGFYTEAFF	TGTGCCAGCAGGGCGACAGGGTTCTACACTGAAGCTTTCTTT
-	TRBD2	TRBJ2-5	TRBV12-5	CASGLNSGSWETQYF	TGTGCTAGTGGTTTGAATAGCGGGAGCTGGGAGACCCAGTACTTC
once	TRBD2	TRBJ2-1	TRBV29-1	CSPLPGLAGGEQFF	TGCAGCCCCCTTCCGGGACTAGCGGGAGGTGAGCAGTTCTTC
few	TRBD1	TRBJ1-1	TRBV4-1	CASSQDPGQGSPEAFF	TGCGCCAGCAGCCAAGATCCGGGACAGGGTTCTCCTGAAGCTTTCTTT
-	-	TRBJ2-5	TRBV5-4	CASRQRGGRETQYF	TGTGCCAGCAGACAGAGGGGGGGCCGGGAGACCCAGTACTTC
-	TRBD1	TRBJ2-7	TRBV5-4	CASSAGTGGFDEQYF	TGTGCCAGCAGCGCCGGGACAGGGGGGTTCGACGAGCAGTACTTC
-	-	TRBJ2-3	TRBV6-1	CASSWGPTDTQYF	TGTGCCAGCAGTTGGGGGCCCACAGATACGCAGTATTTT
-	-	TRBJ1-2	TRBV28	CASSYSGGIGYTF	TGTGCCAGCAGTTACTCCGGGGGGATTGGCTACACCTTC
once	TRBD1	TRBJ2-7	TRBV2	CASSESRDSVTYEQYF	TGTGCCAGCAGTGAAAGCCGGGACAGCGTAACCTACGAGCAGTACTTC
-	-	TRBJ1-5	TRBV7-8	CASSPRTGRGVQPQHF	TGTGCCAGCAGCCCTAGAACCGGGAGAGGGGTTCAGCCCCAGCATTTT
-	TRBD1	TRBJ1-1	TRBV6-5	CATQQGMNTEAFF	TGTGCCACCCAACAGGGGATGAACACTGAAGCTTTCTTT
few	TRBD2	TRBJ2-7	TRBV7-2	CASSYSGSAYEQYF	TGTGCCAGCAGCTATAGCGGGAGTGCCTACGAGCAGTACTTC
-	-	TRBJ2-3	TRBV7-3	CASSQAGSGDTQYF	TGTGCCAGCAGCCAGGCCGGCAGCGGAGATACGCAGTATTTT
once	-	TRBJ2-6	TRBV19	CASSPPGGGSGANVLTF	TGTGCCAGTAGTCCACCTGGGGGAGGCTCTGGGGCCAACGTCCTGACTTTC
-	-	TRBJ2-7	TRBV2	CASSEAMAAATYEQYF	TGTGCCAGCAGTGAAGCGATGGCGGCCGCGACCTACGAGCAGTACTTC
-	-	TRBJ1-5	TRBV5-6	CASSLAAAAGKPQHF	TGTGCCAGCAGCTTGGCGGCGGCAGCCGGTAAGCCCCAGCATTTT
-	TRBD1	TRBJ2-6	TRBV7-8	CASSWDRNSGANVLTF	TGTGCCAGCAGCTGGGACAGGAACTCTGGGGCCAACGTCCTGACTTTC
few	-	TRBJ2-2	TRBV5-1	CASSLERGTGELFF	TGCGCCAGCAGCTTGGAGAGAGGCACCGGGGAGCTGTTTTTT
once	TRBD2	TRBJ2-1	TRBV6-4	CASSALARSGGNEQFF	TGTGCCAGCAGTGCCCTAGCGAGGTCGGGGGGCAATGAGCAGTTCTTC
-	TRBD2	TRBJ2-1	TRBV5-6	CASSLLAGGSNEQFF	TGTGCCAGCAGCTTGCTAGCGGGAGGGAGTAATGAGCAGTTCTTC
once	TRBD1	TRBJ1-1	TRBV9	CASSASGQGDDEAFF	TGTGCCAGCAGCGCTTCGGGACAGGGGGATGATGAAGCTTTCTTT
once	TRBD2	TRBJ2-1	TRBV27	CASSMGLAELYNEQFF	TGTGCCAGCAGTATGGGACTAGCGGAGCTATACAATGAGCAGTTCTTC
few	TRBD1	TRBJ2-7	TRBV7-9	CASSLSLDRGYEQYF	TGTGCCAGCAGCTTAAGCCTTGACAGGGGCTACGAGCAGTACTTC
-	-	TRBJ2-3	TRBV7-3	CASSLTGGRPDTQYF	TGTGCCAGCAGCTTAACGGGGGGAAGGCCAGATACGCAGTATTTT
-	-	TRBJ2-3	TRBV9	CASSRAGTDTQYF	TGTGCCAGCAGCCGGGCGGGGACAGATACGCAGTATTTT
few	TRBD1	TRBJ1-1	TRBV27	CASSGQGAFAEAFF	TGTGCCAGCAGCGGACAGGGGGCATTCGCTGAAGCTTTCTTT
-	-	TRBJ2-5	TRBV9	CASSVAPGLGRYQETQYF	TGTGCCAGCAGCGTAGCCCCCGGACTCGGAAGGTACCAAGAGACCCAGTACTTC
-	TRBD2	TRBJ2-7	TRBV9	CASSPRGGRDSYEQYF	TGTGCCAGCAGCCCCCGTGGCGGGAGAGACTCCTACGAGCAGTACTTC
once	-	TRBJ1-2	TRBV11-2	CASSFRAASGGYTF	TGTGCCAGCAGCTTCCGGGCCGCCTCGGGAGGCTACACCTTC
once	-	TRBJ1-6	TRBV5-1	CASSLEIPQGSPLHF	TGCGCCAGCAGCTTGGAAATACCCCAGGGTTCACCCCTCCACTTT
-	TRBD1	TRBJ1-1	TRBV4-1	CASGDRGTEAFF	TGCGCCAGCGGCGACAGGGGGACTGAAGCTTTCTTT
-	TRBD1	TRBJ1-6	TRBV5-1	CASSWGTDGPSSYNSPLHF	TGCGCCAGCAGCTGGGGGACAGACGGCCCTAGCTCCTATAATTCACCCCTCCACTTT
few	-	TRBJ2-5	TRBV19	CASSIDRGTELQETQYF	TGTGCCAGTAGTATAGATCGGGGGACAGAACTTCAAGAGACCCAGTACTTC
-	TRBD2	TRBJ2-5	TRBV5-4	CASSLAGGETQYF	TGTGCCAGCAGCTTGGCGGGGGGGGAGACCCAGTACTTC
-	-	TRBJ1-2	TRBV2	CASSGKTGIFAYGYTF	TGTGCCAGCAGTGGCAAAACCGGGATCTTCGCGTATGGCTACACCTTC
-	TRBD1	TRBJ2-1	TRBV4-2	CASSLPGTGDNEQFF	TGTGCCAGCAGCCTACCCGGGACAGGGGACAATGAGCAGTTCTTC
-	-	TRBJ1-3	TRBV7-2	CASSPRTASFSGNTIYF	TGTGCCAGCAGCCCCAGGACAGCCTCATTCTCTGGAAACACCATATATTTT
medium-sized	TRBD2	TRBJ2-3	TRBV6-4	CASSERGGPDTQYF	TGTGCCAGCAGTGAGCGGGGGGGCCCAGATACGCAGTATTTT